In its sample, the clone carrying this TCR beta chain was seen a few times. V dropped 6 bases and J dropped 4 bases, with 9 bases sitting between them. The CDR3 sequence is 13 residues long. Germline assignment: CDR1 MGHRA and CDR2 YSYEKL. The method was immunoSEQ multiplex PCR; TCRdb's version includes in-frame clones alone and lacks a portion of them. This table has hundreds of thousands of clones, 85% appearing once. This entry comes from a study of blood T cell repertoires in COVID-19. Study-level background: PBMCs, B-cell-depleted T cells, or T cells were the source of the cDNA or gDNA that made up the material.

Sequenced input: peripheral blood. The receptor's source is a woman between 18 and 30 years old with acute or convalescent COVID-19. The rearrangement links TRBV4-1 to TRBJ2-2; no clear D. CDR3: CASRLGTTGELFF. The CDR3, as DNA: TGCGCCAGCAGGTTGGGCACCACCGGGGAGCTGTTTTTT.